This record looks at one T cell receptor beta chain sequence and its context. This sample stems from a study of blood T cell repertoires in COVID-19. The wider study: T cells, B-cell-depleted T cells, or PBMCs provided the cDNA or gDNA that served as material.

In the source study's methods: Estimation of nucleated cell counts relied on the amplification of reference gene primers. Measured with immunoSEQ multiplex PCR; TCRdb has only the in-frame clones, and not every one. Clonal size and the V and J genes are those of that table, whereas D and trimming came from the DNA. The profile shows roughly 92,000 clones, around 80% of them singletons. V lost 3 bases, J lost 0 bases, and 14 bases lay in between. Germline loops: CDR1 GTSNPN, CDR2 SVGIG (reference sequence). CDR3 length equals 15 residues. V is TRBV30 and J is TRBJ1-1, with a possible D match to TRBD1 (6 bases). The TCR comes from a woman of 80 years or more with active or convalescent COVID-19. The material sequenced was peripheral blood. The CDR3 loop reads CAWRGRGHLNTEAFF. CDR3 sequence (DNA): TGTGCCTGGAGGGGGCGGGGGCACCTGAACACTGAAGCTTTCTTT.